The TCR beta chain under discussion was sequenced for a study of long-term antiretroviral therapy in people with HIV. The V gene lost 0 bases and the J gene lost 0 bases, with 6 bases spanning the gap. CDR1 is SGHNT, CDR2 YYREEE, per germline (reference sequence). The length of the CDR3 is 15 residues. immunoSEQ v3.0 was run at survey level. Sequencing used immunoSEQ multiplex PCR; TCRdb keeps in-frame clones, though not all of them. Of roughly 20,000 clones listed, approximately 78% are singletons. The source material was unsorted PBMCs, sampled at the start of antiretroviral therapy, before treatment. The gene calls are TRBV5-4 and TRBJ1-4, with D uncertain. This receptor was identified in a woman in her thirties or forties with HIV. The DNA of the CDR3 is TGTGCCAGCAGCTTGGACCTACCAACTAATGAAAAACTGTTTTTT. Its protein product is CASSLDLPTNEKLFF.